These T cell receptor beta chains were read from a single sample in a study of OX40 agonist ivuxolimab in advanced cancers. Data came from immunoSEQ multiplex PCR; TCRdb stores just in-frame clones and leaves some out. The table lists about 77,000 clones, around 83% of them singletons. Source: CD4+ or CD8+ T cells sorted from blood, taken in a trial of the OX40 agonist ivuxolimab. The source of these receptors is an adult with an advanced solid tumor such as melanoma, head and neck, liver or kidney cancer. The CDR3 runs from the conserved cysteine through the conserved F or W. A D gene is named only where the DNA matches it firmly. Clone size is stated in some rows and not others, as once, few, many or a class when expanded.

clone_size: once
v_call: TRBV2
d_call: TRBD1
j_call: TRBJ1-4
cdr3_aa: CASYPTGGSGKLFF
cdr3_nt: TGTGCCAGCTATCCTACAGGGGGCAGCGGAAAACTGTTTTTT

clone_size: NA
v_call: TRBV10-2
d_call: NA
j_call: TRBJ1-1
cdr3_aa: CASSEQGTLLNTEAFF
cdr3_nt: TGCGCCAGCAGTGAGCAGGGGACACTCTTGAACACTGAAGCTTTCTTT

clone_size: NA
v_call: TRBV29-1
d_call: NA
j_call: TRBJ2-7
cdr3_aa: CSVDKQGGEQYF
cdr3_nt: TGCAGCGTTGATAAGCAGGGCGGTGAGCAGTACTTC

clone_size: NA
v_call: TRBV19
d_call: NA
j_call: TRBJ1-5
cdr3_aa: CASSILGRENQPQHF
cdr3_nt: TGTGCCAGTAGTATCTTAGGCAGGGAGAATCAGCCCCAGCATTTT

clone_size: NA
v_call: TRBV6-5
d_call: NA
j_call: TRBJ2-7
cdr3_aa: CASSYLYEQYF
cdr3_nt: TGTGCCAGCAGTTATTTATACGAGCAGTACTTC

clone_size: NA
v_call: TRBV6-1
d_call: NA
j_call: TRBJ2-2
cdr3_aa: CASTEAGELFF
cdr3_nt: TGTGCCAGCACTGAGGCCGGGGAGCTGTTTTTT

clone_size: NA
v_call: TRBV9
d_call: NA
j_call: TRBJ2-1
cdr3_aa: CASSVVGGSDEQFF
cdr3_nt: TGTGCCAGCAGCGTAGTGGGGGGTAGCGATGAGCAGTTCTTC

clone_size: once
v_call: TRBV12-5
d_call: NA
j_call: TRBJ2-3
cdr3_aa: CASGLVLSTDTQYF
cdr3_nt: TGTGCTAGTGGTTTGGTACTGAGTACAGATACGCAGTATTTT

clone_size: NA
v_call: TRBV30
d_call: NA
j_call: TRBJ1-2
cdr3_aa: CAWSGQENYGYTF
cdr3_nt: TGTGCCTGGAGTGGGCAGGAAAACTATGGCTACACCTTC

clone_size: NA
v_call: TRBV5-1
d_call: NA
j_call: TRBJ2-7
cdr3_aa: CASSPDEGAYEQYF
cdr3_nt: TGCGCCAGCAGCCCGGACGAGGGGGCCTACGAGCAGTACTTC

clone_size: NA
v_call: TRBV11-1
d_call: NA
j_call: TRBJ2-7
cdr3_aa: CASSLRVQAYEQYF
cdr3_nt: TGTGCCAGCAGCTTGAGAGTACAGGCCTACGAGCAGTACTTC

clone_size: few
v_call: TRBV5-1
d_call: NA
j_call: TRBJ2-7
cdr3_aa: CASSSVGGRRREQYF
cdr3_nt: TGCGCCAGCAGCTCGGTTGGGGGGCGCAGACGCGAGCAGTACTTC

clone_size: NA
v_call: TRBV10-1
d_call: NA
j_call: TRBJ2-1
cdr3_aa: CASSEPFNEQFF
cdr3_nt: TGCGCCAGCAGTGAGCCCTTTAATGAGCAGTTCTTC

clone_size: NA
v_call: TRBV6-1
d_call: TRBD1
j_call: TRBJ1-6
cdr3_aa: CAISTGQGGSPLHF
cdr3_nt: TGTGCCATCTCAACGGGACAGGGGGGTTCACCCCTCCACTTT

clone_size: NA
v_call: TRBV5-4
d_call: NA
j_call: TRBJ2-7
cdr3_aa: CASSSPSDSPYEQYF
cdr3_nt: TGTGCCAGCAGCTCCCCCTCTGACTCCCCCTACGAGCAGTACTTC

clone_size: NA
v_call: TRBV6-4
d_call: NA
j_call: TRBJ1-1
cdr3_aa: CASSLDRNTEAFF
cdr3_nt: TGTGCCAGCAGCCTTGACAGGAACACTGAAGCTTTCTTT

clone_size: NA
v_call: TRBV18
d_call: NA
j_call: TRBJ2-2
cdr3_aa: CASSPSAISGELFF
cdr3_nt: TGTGCCAGCTCACCATCGGCCATTTCAGGGGAGCTGTTTTTT

clone_size: NA
v_call: TRBV6-5
d_call: NA
j_call: TRBJ1-2
cdr3_aa: CASSLQGTPNYGYTF
cdr3_nt: TGTGCCAGCAGTCTACAGGGAACCCCTAACTATGGCTACACCTTC

clone_size: NA
v_call: TRBV30
d_call: TRBD1
j_call: TRBJ1-3
cdr3_aa: CAWDRGQGRNTIYF
cdr3_nt: TGTGCCTGGGACCGAGGACAGGGAAGAAACACCATATATTTT

clone_size: NA
v_call: TRBV25-1
d_call: NA
j_call: TRBJ2-7
cdr3_aa: CASSSRERREQYF
cdr3_nt: TGTGCCAGCAGTTCAAGGGAGCGGCGCGAGCAGTACTTC

clone_size: NA
v_call: TRBV7-2
d_call: NA
j_call: TRBJ2-3
cdr3_aa: CASSLGNPGDTQYF
cdr3_nt: TGTGCCAGCAGCTTAGGGAATCCAGGGGATACGCAGTATTTT

clone_size: NA
v_call: TRBV5-4
d_call: NA
j_call: TRBJ2-5
cdr3_aa: CASSRDGSETQYF
cdr3_nt: TGTGCCAGCAGCCGGGACGGGTCAGAGACCCAGTACTTC

clone_size: NA
v_call: TRBV5-6
d_call: TRBD1
j_call: TRBJ1-2
cdr3_aa: CASSVAGGDYGYTF
cdr3_nt: TGTGCCAGCAGCGTCGCAGGGGGAGACTATGGCTACACCTTC

clone_size: NA
v_call: TRBV6-5
d_call: NA
j_call: TRBJ2-3
cdr3_aa: CASSYSGGRHTDTQYF
cdr3_nt: TGTGCCAGCAGTTACTCGGGGGGGCGGCACACAGATACGCAGTATTTT

clone_size: NA
v_call: TRBV30
d_call: NA
j_call: TRBJ1-2
cdr3_aa: CAWNSGYGYTF
cdr3_nt: TGTGCCTGGAACTCCGGTTATGGCTACACCTTC

clone_size: NA
v_call: TRBV6-6
d_call: NA
j_call: TRBJ2-4
cdr3_aa: CASSYGTDTPPYF
cdr3_nt: TGTGCCAGCAGTTACGGTACGGACACCCCCCCGTACTTC

clone_size: NA
v_call: TRBV5-1
d_call: NA
j_call: TRBJ2-5
cdr3_aa: CASSLYSSETQYF
cdr3_nt: TGCGCCAGCAGCTTGTACAGTTCAGAGACCCAGTACTTC

clone_size: NA
v_call: TRBV9
d_call: NA
j_call: TRBJ1-6
cdr3_aa: CASSAYSDSYNSPLHF
cdr3_nt: TGTGCCAGCAGCGCTTACAGTGACTCCTATAATTCACCCCTCCACTTT

clone_size: NA
v_call: TRBV19
d_call: TRBD1
j_call: TRBJ2-2
cdr3_aa: CASSADRDTGELFF
cdr3_nt: TGTGCCAGTAGTGCGGACAGGGATACCGGGGAGCTGTTTTTT

clone_size: few
v_call: TRBV5-1
d_call: NA
j_call: TRBJ2-5
cdr3_aa: CASSLATLANQETQYF
cdr3_nt: TGCGCCAGCAGCTTGGCCACCCTAGCGAATCAAGAGACCCAGTACTTC

clone_size: NA
v_call: TRBV6-1
d_call: NA
j_call: TRBJ1-4
cdr3_aa: CASSSGQHNEKLFF
cdr3_nt: TGTGCCAGCAGTTCAGGGCAGCATAATGAAAAACTGTTTTTT

clone_size: NA
v_call: TRBV15
d_call: NA
j_call: TRBJ2-1
cdr3_aa: CATSRDVGGAAYNEQFF
cdr3_nt: TGTGCCACCAGCAGAGATGTGGGCGGGGCGGCCTACAATGAGCAGTTCTTC

clone_size: NA
v_call: TRBV28
d_call: TRBD1
j_call: TRBJ2-1
cdr3_aa: CASSSGTGTGEQFF
cdr3_nt: TGTGCCAGCAGTTCGGGGACAGGGACAGGTGAGCAGTTCTTC

clone_size: NA
v_call: TRBV5-1
d_call: TRBD1
j_call: TRBJ2-7
cdr3_aa: CASSSGGDEQYF
cdr3_nt: TGCGCCAGCAGCTCAGGGGGCGACGAGCAGTACTTC

clone_size: NA
v_call: TRBV5-1
d_call: NA
j_call: TRBJ1-1
cdr3_aa: CASSLFGWDNHAFF
cdr3_nt: TGCGCCAGCAGTTTGTTTGGTTGGGACAATCACGCTTTCTTT

clone_size: NA
v_call: TRBV28
d_call: TRBD1
j_call: TRBJ1-4
cdr3_aa: CASRTGGSFVEKLFF
cdr3_nt: TGTGCCAGCAGGACAGGGGGCAGTTTTGTTGAAAAACTGTTTTTT

clone_size: NA
v_call: TRBV12-1
d_call: NA
j_call: TRBJ2-7
cdr3_aa: CASNRPASYEQYF
cdr3_nt: TGTGCCAGCAACCGGCCGGCATCCTACGAGCAGTACTTC

clone_size: once
v_call: TRBV7-2
d_call: NA
j_call: TRBJ2-3
cdr3_aa: CASSLEGGNTQYF
cdr3_nt: TGTGCCAGCAGCTTAGAAGGGGGAAATACGCAGTATTTT

clone_size: NA
v_call: TRBV9
d_call: NA
j_call: TRBJ2-5
cdr3_aa: CASSAFTGNQETQYF
cdr3_nt: TGTGCCAGCAGCGCCTTCACAGGGAATCAAGAGACCCAGTACTTC

clone_size: once
v_call: TRBV7-6
d_call: TRBD1
j_call: TRBJ2-6
cdr3_aa: CASSAGTVSGANVLTF
cdr3_nt: TGTGCCAGCAGTGCCGGGACAGTCTCTGGGGCCAACGTCCTGACTTTC

clone_size: NA
v_call: TRBV10-2
d_call: NA
j_call: TRBJ1-2
cdr3_aa: CASRDRDYGYTF
cdr3_nt: TGCGCCAGCAGGGACAGAGATTATGGCTACACCTTC

clone_size: NA
v_call: TRBV29-1
d_call: TRBD1
j_call: TRBJ1-1
cdr3_aa: CSVEFRTGGTEAFF
cdr3_nt: TGCAGCGTTGAGTTCCGGACAGGGGGCACTGAAGCTTTCTTT

clone_size: NA
v_call: TRBV5-6
d_call: TRBD1
j_call: TRBJ1-2
cdr3_aa: CASSRGQVYGYTF
cdr3_nt: TGTGCCAGCAGCCGAGGACAGGTCTATGGCTACACCTTC

clone_size: NA
v_call: TRBV5-1
d_call: NA
j_call: TRBJ2-5
cdr3_aa: CASSLGRRYQETQYF
cdr3_nt: TGCGCCAGCAGCTTGGGCAGACGGTACCAAGAGACCCAGTACTTC

clone_size: NA
v_call: TRBV29-1
d_call: NA
j_call: TRBJ1-1
cdr3_aa: CSVEVGRRTEAFF
cdr3_nt: TGCAGCGTTGAAGTGGGACGGCGGACTGAAGCTTTCTTT

clone_size: NA
v_call: TRBV11-3
d_call: NA
j_call: TRBJ2-3
cdr3_aa: CASSSPGPGRDTQYF
cdr3_nt: TGTGCCAGCAGCTCCCCGGGTCCCGGGCGAGATACGCAGTATTTT

clone_size: NA
v_call: TRBV7-2
d_call: TRBD1
j_call: TRBJ1-1
cdr3_aa: CASSYRTGNTEAFF
cdr3_nt: TGTGCCAGCAGCTACCGGACAGGGAACACTGAAGCTTTCTTT